This entry lists 10 T cell receptor beta chains sequenced from one sample in a study of blood T cells in healthy people across ages. Alongside a J-beta primer mix, a sample-barcoded 5' primer served in a second PCR lasting roughly 6 to 11 cycles. TCRdb processed the 5' RACE reads anew with MiXCR; each CDR3 protein has one entry. The sample holds some 1.5 million distinct CDR3 sequences, about 28% seen once. Source material: blood. The receptors originated from a woman aged 25 to 39 in good health.

This clonotype appeared a few times. The chain has TRBV4-1 and TRBJ1-2, with D hard to call. CDR3 length: 15 amino acids. V shed 0 bases and J shed 1 base, with 9 bases lying between them. The germline V gene encodes CDR1 MGHRA and CDR2 YSYEKL. As DNA, the CDR3 is TGCGCCAGCAGCCAAGATGCGACCTTTAACTATGGCTACACCTTC. This codes for CASSQDATFNYGYTF.

This clonotype appeared many times. The chain joins TRBV27 to TRBJ2-7; possibly TRBD2 for D (5 bases). The CDR3 runs to 14 residues. Trimming took off 5 bases at V and 0 bases at J, with 11 bases between the two ends. Germline V CDR1 and CDR2: MNHEY, SMNVEV (reference sequence). The CDR3 DNA is TGTGCCAGCAGTCCTGGACTGAGCTCCTACGAGCAGTACTTC. Protein product: CASSPGLSSYEQYF.

The chain recombines TRBV5-1 with TRBJ2-3; 8 nucleotides match TRBD2. This CDR3 spans 17 amino acids. V lost 3 bases to trimming and J lost 4 bases; unmatched junction nucleotides: 13. In germline, CDR1 is SGHRS, CDR2 YFSETQ. This CDR3 is CASSSPWTSRRSDTQYF. As DNA, the CDR3 is TGCGCCAGCAGCTCCCCTTGGACTAGCAGGAGGTCAGATACGCAGTATTTT.

This clonotype was seen more than once but under ten times. The chain recombines TRBV5-1 with TRBJ2-7; 8 positions agree with TRBD1. This CDR3 spans 16 amino acids. The V segment lost 0 bases and the J segment 4 bases; nucleotides outside the gene matches: 9. Per germline, CDR1 SGHRS and CDR2 YFSETQ. The CDR3 DNA sequence: TGCGCCAGCAGCTTGGGGGCAGGGGGCACCCGATACGAGCAGTACTTC. This codes for CASSLGAGGTRYEQYF. The whole variable domain, filled in from reference TRBV5-1 and TRBJ2-7, reads KAGVTQTPRYLIKTRGQQVTLSCSPISGHRSVSWYQQTPGQGLQFLFEYFSETQRNKGNFPGRFSGRQFSNSRSEMNVSTLELGDSALYLCASSLGAGGTRYEQYFGPGTRLTVT.

The chain is built from TRBV20-1 and TRBJ2-7; TRBD2 matches at 7 bases. Germline CDR1 reads DFQATT; CDR2 reads SNEGSKA (reference sequence). The CDR3 length is 14 residues. CDR3 protein: CSSSSGTNTGEQYF. The CDR3 coding sequence is TGCAGCTCAAGCTCCGGGACTAACACGGGCGAGCAGTACTTC.

The V and J genes are TRBV29-1 and TRBJ2-5; 8 positions match TRBD1. The ends lost 4 bases at V and 4 bases at J; junction bases unmatched: 5. CDR1 SQVTM and CDR2 ANQGSEA come from the germline V gene. CDR3 length: 13 residues. The CDR3 loop is CSVADRGRETQYF. The CDR3 DNA is TGCAGCGTTGCCGACAGGGGACGAGAGACCCAGTACTTC. The variable domain in full, completed from reference TRBV29-1 and TRBJ2-5, reads SAVISQKPSRDICQRGTSLTIQCQVDSQVTMMFWYRQQPGQSLTLIATANQGSEATYESGFVIDKFPISRPNLTFSTLTVSNMSPEDSSIYLCSVADRGRETQYFGPGTRLLVL.

To note about this clonotype: At one boundary the junction diverges from the germline segment, which might be a read error. The chain carries TRBV11-3 and TRBJ2-5; 14 nucleotides align to TRBD2. The V gene's germline CDR1 is SGHNT and CDR2 YENEEA. This CDR3 contains 16 residues. The CDR3: CAGSIRTSGGRETQYF. As DNA, the CDR3 is TGTGCCGGCAGCATAAGGACTAGCGGGGGGCGAGAGACCCAGTACTTC. The variable domain in full, with the rest retrieved from reference TRBV11-3 and TRBJ2-5, is EAGVVQSPRYKIIEKKQPVAFWCNPISGHNTLYWYLQNLGQGPELLIRYENEEAVDDSQLPKDRFSAERLKGVDSTLKIQPAELGDSAVYLCAGSIRTSGGRETQYFGPGTRLLVL.

This clonotype has only a few counts. The J gene is TRBJ2-1, the V gene TRBV5-1, with D tentatively TRBD1 (6 bases). V was shortened by 0 bases and J by 4 bases, with 11 bases between the two germline ends. The CDR3 covers 15 residues. From germline, CDR1 is SGHRS and CDR2 YFSETQ. CDR3 nucleotides: TGCGCCAGCAGCTTGGGACAGGAGATTTACAATGAGCAGTTCTTC. The encoded protein is CASSLGQEIYNEQFF.

V and J are TRBV20-1 and TRBJ1-2; the D is unclear. The CDR3 totals 15 residues. The germline CDR1 and CDR2 sequences are DFQATT and SNEGSKA (reference sequence). V shed 1 base and J shed 0 bases, with 12 bases lying between them. This chain's CDR3 is CSARGAQRTNYGYTF. CDR3 sequence (DNA): TGCAGTGCTAGAGGGGCCCAGAGAACTAACTATGGCTACACCTTC.

The V gene is TRBV12-3 or TRBV12-4, the J gene TRBJ2-3; 8 positions match TRBD2. Trimming took 5 bases from V and 2 from J; bases not matched to a gene: 18. The CDR3 is 19 residues long. The CDR3 bases are TGTGCCAGCAGTCCCACTGGGGAGGGGCGGGGGGAGAACACAGATACGCAGTATTTT. This translates into CASSPTGEGRGENTDTQYF.